Shown below are 19 T cell receptor beta chains from a single sample sequenced in a study of cytomegalovirus exposure and HLA in healthy donors. Libraries were prepared by immunoSEQ multiplex PCR; TCRdb keeps only in-frame clonotypes and omits some of them. The table has roughly 190,000 clones, about 84% seen once. The material sequenced was PBMCs. The receptor source for this set is a woman between 18 and 29 years old in good health and CMV-seronegative.

CDR3 in amino acids: CASSLHSGRTYEQYF. CDR3 coding DNA: TGTGCCAGCAGCTTACATAGCGGGAGGACCTACGAGCAGTACTTC. The chain uses TRBV13 and TRBJ2-7; TRBD2 matches 10 bases. V trimming: 2 bases; J trimming: 2 bases; junction bases outside the gene matches: 3. The germline V gene has CDR1 PRHDT and CDR2 FYEKMQ (reference sequence). The CDR3 extends over 15 amino acids.

V gene TRBV5-1 combines with J gene TRBJ2-1; no reliable D call. Germline lookup yields CDR1 SGHRS and CDR2 YFSETQ. There are 11 residues in the CDR3. Trimming removed 4 bases from V and 7 bases from J, with 6 bases in between. The CDR3 bases are TGCGCCAGCAGCAGAGCGAATGAGCAGTTCTTC. Translating it yields CASSRANEQFF. Full variable domain (outside the CDR3, taken from reference TRBV5-1 and TRBJ2-1): KAGVTQTPRYLIKTRGQQVTLSCSPISGHRSVSWYQQTPGQGLQFLFEYFSETQRNKGNFPGRFSGRQFSNSRSEMNVSTLELGDSALYLCASSRANEQFFGPGTRLTVL.

In this sample, this clone turned up once. The CDR3 protein is CAIRVPGQSRGYTF. DNA of the CDR3: TGTGCCATCAGGGTCCCGGGACAGTCGCGGGGCTACACCTTC. V usage is TRBV10-3 and J usage is TRBJ1-2; 7 bases fit TRBD1. Germline loops: CDR1 ENHRY, CDR2 SYGVKD. The CDR3 runs 14 residues. V gave up 6 bases and J gave up 8 bases; unmatched junction bases: 12.

This chain links TRBV30 with TRBJ2-7, with TRBD2 matching over 9 bases. Germline trimming cut 1 base from V and 3 bases from J; bases unmatched to any gene: 10. In germline, CDR1 is GTSNPN, CDR2 SVGIG (reference sequence). This CDR3 is built from 16 residues. The CDR3 protein is CAWSEGVAGGRYEQYF. DNA for the CDR3: TGTGCCTGGAGTGAAGGAGTTGCGGGGGGGCGCTACGAGCAGTACTTC.

The CDR3 nucleotides are TGTGCCTGGAGCCGACCAACAGGGGGCTGGCAGCCCCAGCATTTT. Translation: CAWSRPTGGWQPQHF. The J gene is TRBJ1-5, the V gene TRBV30; 9 bases fit TRBD1. The junction had 10 bases not matched to a gene; V was cut back by 3 bases and J by 7 bases. CDR1 is GTSNPN, CDR2 SVGIG, per germline (reference sequence). The CDR3 length is 15 residues. The entire variable domain, with the rest obtained from reference TRBV30 and TRBJ1-5, is as follows: SQTIHQWPATLVQPVGSPLSLECTVEGTSNPNLYWYRQAAGRGLQLLFYSVGIGQISSEVPQNLSASRPQDRQFILSSKKLLLSDSGFYLCAWSRPTGGWQPQHFGDGTRLSIL.

The V and J genes are TRBV6-5 and TRBJ2-1; 12 nucleotides agree with TRBD2. CDR1 and CDR2 (germline): MNHEY, SVGAGI. The CDR3 has 15 amino acids. Trimming at V came to 6 bases and at J to 7 bases, leaving 7 bases not matched to a gene. The CDR3 DNA reads as TGTGCCAGCAGAACCCTAGCGGGAGGGAGGAATGAGCAGTTCTTC. It codes for CASRTLAGGRNEQFF.

The rearrangement uses TRBV19 and TRBJ2-2; D possibly corresponds to TRBD1 (6 bases). This CDR3 is 15 amino acids long. Looked up from germline, CDR1 is LNHDA and CDR2 is SQIVND (reference sequence). V lost 2 bases and J 5 bases, leaving 12 bases between the germline ends. For the CDR3, the DNA is TGTGCCAGTAGTATACGGGGTCAGGGGACCGGGGAGCTGTTTTTT. As protein: CASSIRGQGTGELFF.

V usage is TRBV5-6 and J usage is TRBJ2-1; TRBD2 might be the D (7 bases). The CDR3 contains 16 residues. Trimming shortened V by 0 bases and J by 4 bases, and 14 bases separated the two germline ends. Germline V gives CDR1 SGHDT, CDR2 YYEEEE. Here the CDR3 reads CASSLEGDYAYNEQFF. The CDR3 nucleotides read TGTGCCAGCAGCTTGGAGGGGGACTATGCGTACAATGAGCAGTTCTTC.

This chain connects TRBV5-6 to TRBJ2-7; maybe TRBD1 (5 bases). Germline CDR1 is SGHDT and CDR2 is YYEEEE. CDR3 length equals 15 residues. The V and J ends lost 3 bases and 1 base respectively, with 14 bases between them. The CDR3 loop is CASSSTDSISYEQYF. CDR3 nucleotide sequence: TGTGCCAGCAGCTCGACAGACAGTATATCCTACGAGCAGTACTTC.

The chain carries TRBV27 and TRBJ1-1; 10 bases are shared with TRBD1. This CDR3 has 16 residues. Trimming took 4 bases from V and 3 from J; bases not matched to a gene: 8. Germline values: CDR1 MNHEY, CDR2 SMNVEV (reference sequence). CDR3 protein: CASSWALTGGHTEAFF. The CDR3 DNA reads TGTGCCAGCAGTTGGGCCCTGACAGGGGGCCACACTGAAGCTTTCTTT.

The chain uses TRBV29-1 and TRBJ2-2, with a possible D match to TRBD1 (6 bases). The germline V and J ends were trimmed by 7 bases and 5 bases, with 11 bases remaining between them. The germline V gene encodes CDR1 SQVTM and CDR2 ANQGSEA. This CDR3 region has 12 residues. In DNA form, the CDR3 reads TGCAGCGACATCAGGGGTACCGGGGAGCTGTTTTTT. Its protein is CSDIRGTGELFF.

This clone came up a few times. For the CDR3, the DNA is TGTGCCAGCAGTGGTTGGGGAGGCGAGCAGTACTTC. Translating it yields CASSGWGGEQYF. The V call is TRBV2, the J call TRBJ2-7; D is possibly TRBD2 (6 bases). Germline-derived CDR1 and CDR2 are SNHLY and FYNNEI. The V gene lost 4 bases and the J gene lost 6 bases, with 10 bases spanning the gap. CDR3 length: 12 residues.

The genes are TRBV7-9 and TRBJ1-2; D possibly corresponds to TRBD1 (5 bases). This CDR3 spans 15 amino acids. Germline V lookup: CDR1 SEHNR, CDR2 FQNEAQ (reference sequence). V was clipped by 5 bases and J by 6 bases, with 19 bases between them. The CDR3 here is CASSPIPSGTHGYTF. CDR3 bases: TGTGCCAGCAGCCCCATACCATCAGGGACTCATGGCTACACCTTC. The whole variable domain, remainder taken from reference TRBV7-9 and TRBJ1-2, is DTGVSQNPRHKITKRGQNVTFRCDPISEHNRLYWYRQTLGQGPEFLTYFQNEAQLEKSRLLSDRFSAERPKGSFSTLEIQRTEQGDSAMYLCASSPIPSGTHGYTFGSGTRLTVV.

The V gene is TRBV30, the J gene TRBJ1-6; D is undetermined. The V and J ends lost 1 base and 9 bases respectively, with 13 bases between them. Per the germline V gene, CDR1 is GTSNPN and CDR2 is SVGIG (reference sequence). The CDR3 runs to 14 residues. CDR3 sequence: CAWSGPGIGSPLHF. CDR3 DNA: TGTGCCTGGAGTGGGCCGGGTATCGGTTCACCCCTCCACTTT.

The rearrangement links TRBV11-2 to TRBJ1-1, with TRBD1 matching over 10 bases. J lost 8 bases, V lost 0 bases, and 3 bases had no gene match. Germline V gene data show CDR1 as SGHAT and CDR2 as FQNNGV. The CDR3 length is 14 residues. The CDR3 DNA sequence: TGTGCCAGCAGCTTAGATGGACAGGGGGTCGAAGCTTTCTTT. It translates to CASSLDGQGVEAFF.

This clone was observed a single time. The chain recombines TRBV6-1 with TRBJ2-1; TRBD2 matches at 11 bases. The CDR3 loop spans 15 amino acids. CDR1 MNHNS and CDR2 SASEGT come from the germline V gene. V lost 7 bases and J lost 6; bases outside the gene matches: 8. The CDR3 spells CASTLTSGVGNEQFF. CDR3 DNA sequence: TGTGCCAGCACTCTGACTAGCGGGGTTGGCAATGAGCAGTTCTTC.

This clone was detected a few times. This chain uses TRBV11-2 with TRBJ1-2; the match to TRBD1 covers 7 bases. Losses at the gene ends were 7 bases for V and 2 bases for J; bases not matched to a gene: 4. The CDR3 length is 13 residues. CDR1 and CDR2 from the germline V gene are SGHAT and FQNNGV. CDR3 in DNA: TGTGCCAGCAAGACAGGGCCAAACTATGGCTACACCTTC. This gives the protein CASKTGPNYGYTF.

The chain joins TRBV30 to TRBJ1-2; weak D call: TRBD1 (5 bases). This CDR3 region has 14 residues. Germline loops: CDR1 GTSNPN, CDR2 SVGIG (reference sequence). The V end lost 2 bases, the J end lost 0 bases, and 10 bases lay between the germline ends. CDR3 sequence reads: CAWSTGPANYGYTF. Here the CDR3 DNA reads TGTGCCTGGAGTACAGGACCAGCTAACTATGGCTACACCTTC.

The genes are TRBV9 and TRBJ2-7; no firm D call. CDR1 SGDLS and CDR2 YYNGEE come from the germline V gene. V was trimmed by 0 bases and J by 4 bases, leaving 5 bases between them. CDR3 length: 12 amino acids. The CDR3 region is CASSVDRYEQYF. CDR3 DNA: TGTGCCAGCAGCGTAGACAGATACGAGCAGTACTTC.